One sample yielded the 12 T cell receptor beta chains listed below, sequenced in a study of CD8 T cells in Susac syndrome. The RNA input was about 0.5 to 1 ug, and it was reverse transcribed with random hexamers. TCRdb redid the calling of the immunoSEQ multiplex PCR reads with MiXCR, one entry per CDR3 protein. The top ten clones hold approximately 0.11% of a sample with some 300,000 distinct CDR3 sequences, about 88% of them seen once. The sample consisted of CD8+ T cells from PBMCs. These receptor sequences come from a human donor with multiple sclerosis.

The chain carries TRBV27 and TRBJ2-2; 7 bases align to TRBD2. The CDR3 extends over 14 amino acids. Germline V gene data show CDR1 as MNHEY and CDR2 as SMNVEV (reference sequence). The J segment lost 3 bases and the V segment lost 8 bases, leaving 6 bases of the junction unmatched. CDR3 residues: CASLIAGDTGELFF. The DNA of the CDR3 is TGTGCCAGCCTAATCGCGGGGGACACCGGGGAGCTGTTTTTT.

This chain connects TRBV19 to TRBJ1-1; no clear D gene. Trimming removed 8 bases at V and 4 bases at J, with 17 bases between. The CDR3 length is 14 residues. Germline assignment: CDR1 LNHDA and CDR2 SQIVND (reference sequence). Written as DNA, the CDR3 is TGTGCCAGTTACACTTCCGAGGGAGGCACTGAAGCTTTCTTT. Protein product: CASYTSEGGTEAFF.

The genes are TRBV10-1 and TRBJ1-3; D is unclear. Trimming pared 0 bases from V and 0 bases from J, leaving 15 bases between. The V gene's germline CDR1 is WNHNN and CDR2 SYGVQD (reference sequence). The CDR3 covers 18 residues. CDR3 nucleotide sequence: TGCGCCAGCAGTGAGTCTGGGAGACAACCAGACTCTGGAAACACCATATATTTT. Translation: CASSESGRQPDSGNTIYF.

This clonotype was recorded only once. The CDR3 protein is CASKTGTSGKVEQFF. CDR3 in DNA: TGTGCCAGCAAAACAGGGACTAGCGGGAAGGTTGAGCAGTTCTTC. J is TRBJ2-1 and V is TRBV6-5; 13 bases align to TRBD2. Per the germline V gene, CDR1 is MNHEY and CDR2 is SVGAGI. The J segment lost 9 bases and the V segment lost 7 bases, leaving 9 bases of the junction unmatched. This CDR3 region has 15 residues.

This chain links TRBV27 with TRBJ1-2; D is perhaps TRBD1 (5 bases). V was cut by 4 bases and J by 2 bases, with 11 bases left in between. The CDR3 has 14 amino acids. Germline V CDR1 and CDR2: MNHEY, SMNVEV (reference sequence). The CDR3 coding sequence is TGTGCCAGCAGTTCCAGGGACCCGAACTATGGCTACACCTTC. This gives the protein CASSSRDPNYGYTF.

This chain connects TRBV10-2 to TRBJ2-7; the match to TRBD2 covers 11 bases. Germline loops: CDR1 WSHSY, CDR2 SAAADI. The J segment lost 2 bases and the V segment lost 8 bases, leaving 11 bases of the junction unmatched. The CDR3 runs to 16 residues. CDR3 in amino acids: CASAPRPTSGAYEQYF. The CDR3 DNA follows: TGCGCCAGCGCCCCGAGGCCGACTAGCGGGGCCTACGAGCAGTACTTC.

V and J are TRBV7-9 and TRBJ2-7; 9 bases match TRBD1. V lost 5 bases and J lost 3; bases outside the gene matches: 5. Per germline, CDR1 SEHNR and CDR2 FQNEAQ (reference sequence). The CDR3 consists of 14 residues. The CDR3 region is CASSHKTGGYEQYF. CDR3 DNA: TGTGCCAGCAGCCACAAGACAGGGGGCTACGAGCAGTACTTC.

The rearrangement uses TRBV21-1 and TRBJ1-2. TRBV21-1 is designated a pseudogene. The CDR3 runs 14 residues. The CDR3 sequence: CASSNGGNLYGYTF. DNA for the CDR3: TGTGCCAGCAGCAATGGAGGGAACCTCTATGGCTACACCTTC.

The chain uses TRBV28 and TRBJ2-7; no reliable D call. The CDR3 is 13 residues long. Germline V gene sequence: CDR1 MDHEN, CDR2 SYDVKM. V lost 1 base to trimming and J lost 6 bases, with 10 bases between them. CDR3 residues: CASSLLAGREQYF. DNA of the CDR3: TGTGCCAGCAGTTTATTAGCTGGGCGCGAGCAGTACTTC.

The chain has TRBV15 and TRBJ2-7; 11 nucleotides align to TRBD2. The germline V gene encodes CDR1 LNHNV and CDR2 YYDKDF (reference sequence). J gave up 4 bases and V 6 bases, and 8 bases lay outside the gene matches. This CDR3 is 15 amino acids long. CDR3 nucleotides: TGTGCCACCAGTTATGCCGGGACTAGCGGATACGAGCAGTACTTC. Amino acids: CATSYAGTSGYEQYF.

V usage is TRBV7-6 and J usage is TRBJ1-1; no reliable D call. CDR3 size: 13 residues. Germline lookup yields CDR1 SGHVS and CDR2 FNYEAQ. The ends were cut back, 5 bases at V and 4 bases at J, with 11 bases in the middle. CDR3 nucleotides: TGTGCCAGCAGCCCAGCAGTGGGCACTGAAGCTTTCTTT. It translates to CASSPAVGTEAFF.

The chain carries TRBV29-1 and TRBJ2-1; 12 bases match TRBD2. The trim removed 7 bases at V and 9 bases at J, leaving 10 bases unmatched. Germline V gives CDR1 SQVTM, CDR2 ANQGSEA. This CDR3 spans 14 amino acids. The CDR3, as DNA: TGCAGCGCGAGGCGACTAGCGGGAGTTAGTGAGCAGTTCTTC. Amino acid sequence: CSARRLAGVSEQFF.